This T cell receptor beta chain was documented in a study of naive and memory T cell subsets. This clonotype was counted at least ten times. CDR1 MNHEY and CDR2 SMNVEV come from the germline V gene (reference sequence). Trimming took off 8 bases at V and 5 bases at J, with 20 bases between the two ends. CDR3 length equals 15 residues. Both TRBC1 and TRBC2 were covered by a beta constant-region primer of two equimolar oligonucleotides. The ligated cDNA underwent four PCR rounds using SP2 and nested alpha and beta constant-region primers. TCRdb re-analysed the UMI-ligation and nested PCR reads in MiXCR, keeping a single row per CDR3 protein. Counted here are over 65,000 distinct CDR3 sequences, over 9% occurring once; the ten biggest clones make up 1.2%.

The TCR was taken from a human donor in good health. This chain links TRBV27 with TRBJ2-3, with D hard to call. Sequencing input: naive CD8+ T cells from blood. The CDR3 DNA follows: TGTGCCAGCGGTACAGCACACGGTCCTAAAGATACGCAGTATTTT. Translating it yields CASGTAHGPKDTQYF.